The rows below give T cell receptor beta chains drawn from one sample of a study of OX40 agonist ivuxolimab in advanced cancers. Generated by immunoSEQ multiplex PCR, the TCRdb table keeps only in-frame clones and is missing some. The sample comprises 100,000 or so clones, approximately 91% of which are singletons, and less than 0.75% rests with the top ten. Here the sequenced sample was CD4+ or CD8+ T cells sorted from blood, taken in a trial of the OX40 agonist ivuxolimab. The origin of the receptors is an adult with an advanced solid tumor such as melanoma, head and neck, liver or kidney cancer. The CDR3 runs from the conserved cysteine through the conserved F or W. D genes are given only for firm matches. Not all rows give a size; the values are once, few, many and, for expanded clones, a class.

v_call	d_call	cdr3_length	j_call	clone_size	cdr3_aa	cdr3_nt
TRBV19	NA	14	TRBJ2-3	NA	CASSRTDPLDTQYF	TGTGCCAGTAGTAGGACAGACCCGCTGGATACGCAGTATTTT
TRBV2	NA	15	TRBJ2-2	NA	CASSHGQAGTGELFF	TGTGCCAGCAGCCACGGGCAGGCGGGCACCGGGGAGCTGTTTTTT
TRBV19	NA	13	TRBJ1-5	NA	CSSATVSNQPQHF	TGTAGCTCAGCGACAGTTTCCAATCAGCCCCAGCATTTT
TRBV29-1	NA	11	TRBJ2-1	NA	CSVPSSFGQFF	TGCAGCGTTCCATCCTCGTTCGGGCAGTTCTTC
TRBV30	NA	14	TRBJ1-4	once	CAWSVRGGEEKLFF	TGTGCCTGGAGTGTTAGAGGAGGTGAAGAAAAACTGTTTTTT
TRBV15	NA	14	TRBJ1-1	NA	CATSTLRGDTEAFF	TGTGCCACCAGCACTTTGAGGGGGGACACTGAAGCTTTCTTT
TRBV11-2	NA	16	TRBJ2-3	NA	CASSPFRVEVTDTQYF	TGTGCCAGCAGCCCCTTTAGGGTGGAAGTCACAGATACGCAGTATTTT
TRBV28	NA	15	TRBJ1-5	NA	CASRSVGDSNQPQHF	TGTGCCAGCAGGTCGGTAGGGGATAGCAATCAGCCCCAGCATTTT
TRBV6-6	NA	13	TRBJ2-1	NA	CASREDPYNEQFF	TGTGCCAGCAGGGAGGACCCCTACAATGAGCAGTTCTTC
TRBV19	TRBD1	14	TRBJ1-3	once	CASSGDRGGNTIYF	TGTGCCAGTAGTGGAGACAGGGGTGGAAACACCATATATTTT
TRBV7-2	NA	14	TRBJ2-5	NA	CASSLRGSQETQYF	TGTGCCAGCAGCTTACGGGGCAGCCAAGAGACCCAGTACTTC
TRBV2	NA	13	TRBJ1-1	NA	CASTTTPDTEAFF	TGTGCCAGCACTACAACTCCGGACACTGAAGCTTTCTTT
TRBV19	NA	14	TRBJ1-1	NA	CASSISTGRGEAFF	TGTGCCAGTAGTATTTCAACAGGGAGAGGTGAAGCTTTCTTT
TRBV7-2	NA	15	TRBJ1-1	once	CASSLGLGMNTEAFF	TGTGCCAGCAGCCTTGGACTCGGGATGAACACTGAAGCTTTCTTT
TRBV7-9	NA	16	TRBJ1-3	NA	CASSLVLGHSGNTIYF	TGTGCCAGCAGCTTAGTTCTGGGGCACTCTGGAAACACCATATATTTT
TRBV16	NA	14	TRBJ1-1	NA	CASSQQQGNTEAFF	TGTGCCAGCAGCCAACAGCAAGGGAACACTGAAGCTTTCTTT
TRBV19	NA	14	TRBJ2-7	NA	CASSIRDPSSEQYF	TGTGCCAGTAGTATAAGGGACCCCTCTTCCGAGCAGTACTTC
TRBV5-1	NA	13	TRBJ2-7	NA	CASSLDMSYEQYF	TGCGCCAGCAGCTTGGACATGTCCTACGAGCAGTACTTC
TRBV7-2	NA	15	TRBJ1-4	NA	CASSRGGGTNEKLFF	TGTGCCAGCAGCAGAGGAGGAGGGACTAATGAAAAACTGTTTTTT
TRBV30	NA	14	TRBJ1-6	NA	CACSISSYNSPLHF	TGTGCCTGCAGTATTAGCTCCTATAATTCACCCCTCCACTTT
TRBV6-5	NA	13	TRBJ1-3	NA	CASSPFGEDTIYF	TGTGCCAGCAGTCCCTTTGGCGAGGACACCATATATTTT
TRBV9	TRBD1	14	TRBJ2-7	NA	CASSVGGQNYEQYF	TGTGCCAGCAGCGTAGGGGGACAGAACTACGAGCAGTACTTC
TRBV5-1	TRBD2	16	TRBJ2-3	NA	CASSLALSGATDTQYF	TGCGCCAGCAGCTTGGCCCTTAGCGGGGCCACAGATACGCAGTATTTT
TRBV30	TRBD2	14	TRBJ2-7	NA	CAWTRREGLDEQYF	TGTGCCTGGACGAGGCGGGAGGGCCTAGACGAGCAGTACTTC
TRBV6-5	TRBD1	12	TRBJ1-2	NA	CASRQGMGGYTF	TGTGCCAGCCGACAGGGAATGGGTGGCTACACCTTC
TRBV7-3	NA	14	TRBJ2-3	few	CASSSGTARDTQYF	TGTGCCAGCAGCTCAGGGACCGCTAGGGATACGCAGTATTTT
TRBV6-5	NA	15	TRBJ1-3	NA	CASSPGTLSGNTIYF	TGTGCCAGCAGCCCTGGGACACTCTCTGGAAACACCATATATTTT
TRBV28	NA	13	TRBJ2-5	NA	CASSFSSRQTQYF	TGTGCCAGCAGTTTCTCTAGCAGGCAGACCCAGTACTTC
TRBV18	TRBD1	19	TRBJ1-3	NA	CASSRRASPGQGTGNTIYF	TGTGCCAGCTCACGCCGGGCCTCTCCGGGACAGGGAACTGGAAACACCATATATTTT
TRBV30	NA	14	TRBJ2-2	NA	CAWSVLSGAGELFF	TGTGCCTGGAGTGTACTTTCGGGGGCCGGGGAGCTGTTTTTT
TRBV6-5	NA	13	TRBJ1-1	NA	CASTRGGGTEAFF	TGTGCCAGCACCCGGGGGGGAGGGACTGAAGCTTTCTTT
TRBV5-1	NA	13	TRBJ2-2	NA	CASSLDVAGELFF	TGCGCCAGCAGCTTGGACGTAGCCGGGGAGCTGTTTTTT
TRBV2	NA	14	TRBJ2-1	NA	CASSRLAAYNEQFF	TGTGCCAGCAGCCGGCTAGCAGCCTACAATGAGCAGTTCTTC
TRBV27	NA	13	TRBJ2-3	NA	CASKVTSTDTQYF	TGTGCCAGCAAGGTAACTAGCACAGATACGCAGTATTTT
TRBV7-2	NA	17	TRBJ2-3	NA	CASSNHMPVTSTDTQYF	TGTGCCAGCAGCAATCACATGCCGGTGACTAGCACAGATACGCAGTATTTT
TRBV7-9	TRBD1	15	TRBJ2-2	NA	CASRLRTGIPGELFF	TGTGCCAGCAGGCTTCGGACAGGGATCCCCGGGGAGCTGTTTTTT
TRBV29-1	NA	13	TRBJ1-1	NA	CSAMGGANTEAFF	TGCAGCGCTATGGGAGGGGCGAACACTGAAGCTTTCTTT
TRBV18	NA	16	TRBJ1-3	NA	CASSPPGSFVGNTIYF	TGTGCCAGCTCACCACCCGGGTCGTTCGTAGGAAACACCATATATTTT
TRBV30	NA	12	TRBJ2-1	NA	CAWNHYYNEQFF	TGTGCCTGGAACCACTACTACAATGAGCAGTTCTTC
TRBV9	NA	14	TRBJ2-3	NA	CASSVRLGTDTQYF	TGTGCCAGCAGCGTCAGACTAGGCACAGATACGCAGTATTTT
TRBV6-4	TRBD2	14	TRBJ2-1	NA	CASSDSGGYNEQFF	TGTGCCAGCAGTGACTCGGGGGGGTACAATGAGCAGTTCTTC
TRBV7-9	TRBD1	14	TRBJ1-4	NA	CASSWDRGKEKLFF	TGTGCCAGCAGCTGGGACAGGGGCAAAGAAAAACTGTTTTTT
TRBV28	NA	13	TRBJ2-1	NA	CASSAAGYNEQFF	TGTGCCAGCAGTGCAGCGGGCTACAATGAGCAGTTCTTC
TRBV7-3	NA	15	TRBJ2-5	NA	CASSPRTGREETQYF	TGTGCCAGCAGCCCCCGGACAGGGAGGGAAGAGACCCAGTACTTC
TRBV27	NA	16	TRBJ2-2	NA	CASSLVPQGGTGELFF	TGTGCCAGCAGTTTAGTTCCCCAAGGAGGCACCGGGGAGCTGTTTTTT
TRBV6-5	NA	16	TRBJ1-4	NA	CASSYRRTTTNEKLFF	TGTGCCAGCAGTTACCGTCGGACAACAACTAATGAAAAACTGTTTTTT
TRBV5-1	TRBD2	17	TRBJ2-5	NA	CASSLRGTSGGQETQYF	TGCGCCAGCAGCCTCCGGGGGACTAGCGGGGGTCAAGAGACCCAGTACTTC
TRBV19	NA	11	TRBJ2-7	NA	CASGDSYEQYF	TGTGCCAGCGGGGACTCCTACGAGCAGTACTTC